This T cell receptor (beta chain) originates from a study of T cell changes during pregnancy in multiple sclerosis. The CDR3 extends over 14 amino acids. Germline V gives CDR1 SGHDN, CDR2 FVKESK. Trimming removed 7 bases at V and 5 bases at J, with 17 bases between. The assay was immunoSEQ multiplex PCR, and TCRdb's table has in-frame clones only and misses some. The data contain about 75,000 clones, 89% of them singletons. The sequencing used peripheral blood, collected in the first trimester of pregnancy. This rearrangement joins TRBV14 to TRBJ1-1; D unresolved. The receptor was derived from a female donor in good health, enrolled as a control in a pregnancy study. The CDR3 loop reads CASTLSGGRTEAFF. CDR3 bases: TGTGCCAGCACCCTCTCAGGAGGTCGGACTGAAGCTTTCTTT.